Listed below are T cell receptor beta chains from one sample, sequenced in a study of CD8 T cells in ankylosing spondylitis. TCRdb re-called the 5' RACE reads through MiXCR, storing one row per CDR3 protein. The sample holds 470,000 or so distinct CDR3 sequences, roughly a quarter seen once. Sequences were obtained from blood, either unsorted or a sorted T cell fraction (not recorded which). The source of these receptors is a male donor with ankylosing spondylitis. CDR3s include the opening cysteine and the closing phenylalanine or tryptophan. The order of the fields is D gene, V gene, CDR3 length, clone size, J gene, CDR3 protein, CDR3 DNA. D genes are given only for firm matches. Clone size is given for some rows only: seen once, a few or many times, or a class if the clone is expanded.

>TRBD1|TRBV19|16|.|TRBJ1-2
CASSRPGTGINYGYTF
TGTGCCAGTAGTAGGCCCGGGACAGGGATTAACTATGGCTACACCTTC
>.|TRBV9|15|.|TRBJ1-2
CASSVGTASNYGYTF
TGTGCCAGCAGCGTAGGGACAGCTTCTAACTATGGCTACACCTTC
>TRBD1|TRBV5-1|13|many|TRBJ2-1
CASTGQGVDEQFF
TGCGCCAGCACCGGACAGGGAGTCGATGAGCAGTTCTTC
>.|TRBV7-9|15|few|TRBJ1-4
CASSLLGRLNEKLFF
TGTGCCAGCAGCTTATTGGGACGGCTTAATGAAAAACTGTTTTTT
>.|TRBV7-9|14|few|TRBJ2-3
CASSKDRSTDTQYF
TGTGCCAGCAGCAAGGACAGAAGCACAGATACGCAGTATTTT
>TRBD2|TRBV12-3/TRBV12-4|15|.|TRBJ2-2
CASSPLGGTTGELFF
TGTGCCAGCAGTCCCTTGGGGGGGACCACCGGGGAGCTGTTTTTT
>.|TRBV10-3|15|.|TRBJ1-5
CAISAGRGAGQPQHF
TGTGCCATCAGTGCCGGCAGGGGAGCGGGGCAGCCCCAGCATTTT
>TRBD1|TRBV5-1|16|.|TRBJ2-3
CASSSDRAASTDTQYF
TGCGCCAGCAGCTCAGACAGGGCTGCTAGCACAGATACGCAGTATTTT
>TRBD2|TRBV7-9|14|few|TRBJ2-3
CASTLAGATDTQYF
TGTGCCAGCACCCTAGCGGGAGCCACAGATACGCAGTATTTT
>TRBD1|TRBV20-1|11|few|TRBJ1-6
CSASWGQALHF
TGCAGTGCTAGCTGGGGACAGGCCCTCCACTTT
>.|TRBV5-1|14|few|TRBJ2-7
CASSRSTELYEQYF
TGCGCCAGCAGTCGTTCGACCGAGCTCTACGAGCAGTACTTC
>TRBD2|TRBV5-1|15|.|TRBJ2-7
CASSSPSGRAVEQYF
TGCGCCAGCAGCTCCCCTAGCGGGAGGGCCGTCGAGCAGTACTTC
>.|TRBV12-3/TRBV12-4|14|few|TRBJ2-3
CASSSISPTDTQYF
TGTGCCAGCAGTTCCATCTCTCCCACAGATACGCAGTATTTT
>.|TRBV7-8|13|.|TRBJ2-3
CASSRDLGDTQYF
TGTGCCAGCAGCCGGGATCTGGGAGATACGCAGTATTTT
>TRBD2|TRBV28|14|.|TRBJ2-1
CASSLAGGPYEQFF
TGTGCCAGCAGTTTGGCGGGAGGGCCATACGAGCAGTTCTTC
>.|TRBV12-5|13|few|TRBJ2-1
CASGLDSYNEQFF
TGTGCTAGTGGTTTGGACAGCTACAATGAGCAGTTCTTC
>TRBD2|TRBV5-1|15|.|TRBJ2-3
CASSLGGRLTDTQYF
TGCGCCAGCAGCTTGGGCGGGAGGTTGACAGATACGCAGTATTTT
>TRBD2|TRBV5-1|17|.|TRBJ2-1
CASSFSLAEALYNEQFF
TGCGCCAGCAGCTTCTCACTAGCGGAAGCCCTCTACAATGAGCAGTTCTTC
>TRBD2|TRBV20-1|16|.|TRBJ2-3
CSARGGGAGFTDTQYF
TGCAGTGCTAGGGGCGGGGGAGCGGGTTTCACAGATACGCAGTATTTT
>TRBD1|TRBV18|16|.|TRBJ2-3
CASSPGGQGGLDTQYF
TGTGCCAGCTCACCAGGGGGTCAAGGGGGCCTAGATACGCAGTATTTT
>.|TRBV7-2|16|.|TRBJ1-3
CASSIGIDPTGNTIYF
TGTGCCAGCAGCATCGGGATAGACCCTACTGGAAACACCATATATTTT
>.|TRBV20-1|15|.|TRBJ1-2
CSAREGSGVNYGYTF
TGCAGTGCTAGAGAGGGGTCAGGCGTCAACTATGGCTACACCTTC
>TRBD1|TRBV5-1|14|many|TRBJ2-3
CASSGTGGTDTQYF
TGTGCCAGCTCCGGGACAGGGGGCACAGATACGCAGTATTTT
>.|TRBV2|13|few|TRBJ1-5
CASSPGSYQPQHF
TGTGCCAGCAGTCCAGGGTCGTATCAGCCCCAGCATTTT
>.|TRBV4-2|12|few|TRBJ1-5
CASSQGEGPQHF
TGTGCCAGCAGCCAAGGGGAAGGGCCCCAGCATTTT
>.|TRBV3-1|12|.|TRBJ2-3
CASSQETDTQYF
TGTGCCAGCAGCCAAGAAACAGATACGCAGTATTTT
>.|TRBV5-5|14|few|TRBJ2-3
CASMRTIDSDTQYF
TGTGCCAGCATGAGGACAATCGATTCGGATACGCAGTATTTT
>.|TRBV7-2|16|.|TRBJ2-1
CASSYRPGTGYNEQFF
TGTGCCAGCAGCTACCGTCCCGGGACTGGGTACAATGAGCAGTTCTTC
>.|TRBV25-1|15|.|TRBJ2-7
CASSALVRGGYEQYF
TGTGCCAGCAGTGCCTTAGTCAGGGGAGGATACGAGCAGTACTTC